The entry below describes one TCR beta chain. What this receptor recognizes is not known. No much larger clonotype is one base removed from it; base qualities were not supplied. For repertoire sequencing, the TCR beta CDR3 regions were amplified from RNA transcripts. The first round was an RT-PCR using HTBI primers with the Qiagen OneStep RT-PCR kit, and this first round was followed by a second-round multiplex PCR, then size selection and purification. Libraries were sequenced on an Illumina HiSeq2000 using paired-end 100 bp reads. The authors processed their data as follows. SOAPnuke was used for read processing, and reads with adapters, uncalled bases, a mean Phred below 15, or no exact constant-primer or identifier match were discarded. COPE v1.2.5 was used to merge high-quality paired reads. Each unique nucleotide sequence was treated as a clonotype, and MiTCR v1.1 was used to align the clonotypes to the IMGT TRB V, D and J references. Analysis was restricted to V-J combinations with a frequency above 0.0001, which covered approximately 99% of repertoires. For each V-J combination, a TCR clonal expansion and chaos score was defined as the ratio of F50 clonal expansion to chaos observed in the TCRdist matrix. Welch's t-statistics and random forest were used to reduce features to over ten V-J combinations, which were fed into a naive Bayes classifier. The similarity between thyroid and blood repertoires was quantified using the Morisita-Horn index. TCRdb reworked the public reads: Q25 trimming with fastp, MiXCR clone assembly, productive beta chains retained. Each CDR3 protein appears once, grouped with its most common genes and DNA. For this entry, the V and J calls and clone size follow TCRdb and not the study's own pipeline. The table for this sample lists hundreds of thousands of distinct CDR3 sequences; approximately 21% of them were counted only once. Of the sample, around 6.9% falls within the top ten clones.

Stable hyperthyroidism was defined as no progression to ophthalmopathy within 18 months of follow-up. The hyperthyroidism patients were 18 to 65 years old and newly diagnosed, with a disease duration of less than 2 months. Patients with other autoimmune diseases, uncontrolled infections, pregnancy or lactation were excluded from the study. Diagnosis relied on clinical symptoms, serum thyroxine, TRAb, thyroid ultrasound and orbital computed tomography. Using Ficoll-Paque density gradient centrifugation, PBMCs were isolated from 10 ml of fresh peripheral blood. Trizol reagent was used to extract the total RNA, and its quality was then checked on an Agilent 2100 Bioanalyzer. This sample is drawn from a study of Graves' ophthalmopathy and Graves' hyperthyroidism (dated by TCRdb to about 2018). At the level of the whole study: Peripheral blood was collected at initial diagnosis, before any treatment. The study used signatures of the TCR beta repertoire to tell Graves' ophthalmopathy apart from Graves' hyperthyroidism and to predict which patients would progress to ophthalmopathy. To explore V-J signatures distinguishing ophthalmopathy from hyperthyroidism, a discovery set of under 110 patients (about 41 ophthalmopathy, 55 to 60 stable hyperthyroidism) was enrolled. The 90 to 100 discovery patients were randomly split 7:3 into training and test sets. Once sampling was done, hyperthyroidism patients were given methimazole at a starting dose of 30 mg daily, while ophthalmopathy patients were given high-dose intravenous methylprednisolone. An independent validation cohort was composed of 18 hyperthyroidism patients and about 16 patients who later progressed from hyperthyroidism to ophthalmopathy. In total, 135 blood samples were TCR-sequenced: under 45 ophthalmopathy, roughly 80 hyperthyroidism and some 17 hyperthyroidism-to-ophthalmopathy patients. In roughly 6 hyperthyroidism patients, the T-cell repertoire of thyroid tissue was compared with the T-cell repertoire of blood. Findings and caveats that apply to the study as a whole: In cross-validation, the 13-signature model distinguished ophthalmopathy from stable hyperthyroidism with around 90% sensitivity and 81.08% specificity, while in the test set the corresponding values were about 80% and 75%. Among expanded thyroid clonotypes with frequency above 0.001, most also showed up in blood, which suggests that blood repertoires may reflect the thyroid immune response. In validation, the model predicted ophthalmopathy progression with less than 71% sensitivity and approximately 72% specificity; fewer than 15 predicted patients were CT-confirmed with GO in a median of approximately 6.5 months. No statistical method was used to predetermine the sample size, and group allocation was not hidden from the investigators.

This clonotype originated in a woman aged 18-29 years with stable Graves' hyperthyroidism. Some clones in this sample may be carry-over from other donors' samples. Donor details come from another sample of the same person, matched by shared clones. Source material: peripheral blood.

The DNA reads TGCGCCAGCAGCCAGGTCCCGGGACTCTCCGGGGGGACCCAGTACTTC. The encoded protein is CASSQVPGLSGGTQYF. This receptor chain uses TRBV4-1 and TRBJ2-5; 6 matching bases give a weak D call of TRBD2. A distance of 21 bases separates the germline ends of V and J, which lose 3 bases and 7 bases respectively. From the cysteine up to the phenylalanine, the CDR3 has a length of 16 residues. This entry keeps only the CDR3 DNA: 48 bases, framed from base 1. CDR1 and CDR2 are drawn from the germline V gene: MGHRA, YSYEKL.